The 14 T cell receptor beta chains below all came from one sample that was sequenced in a study of cytomegalovirus exposure and HLA in healthy donors. The PCR had 60 Vbeta and 13 Jbeta primers. Only in-frame clones appear in the TCRdb table, and some are missing; sequencing was by immunoSEQ multiplex PCR. Of about 160,000 clones listed, about 73% were seen once; the top ten hold 3.1%. The sequenced sample was PBMCs. The receptors come from a woman aged 40 to 50 in good health and CMV-seronegative.

The chain uses TRBV18 and TRBJ2-1, with TRBD2 matching over 8 bases. Germline CDR1 KGHSH, CDR2 LQKENI. This CDR3 spans 15 amino acids. The V gene end was trimmed by 6 bases and the J gene end by 0 bases; junction bases not matched to a gene: 4. This chain's CDR3 is CASSQSGSSYNEQFF. CDR3 coding DNA: TGTGCCAGCTCCCAAAGCGGGAGCTCCTACAATGAGCAGTTCTTC. The complete variable domain, with remaining parts taken from reference TRBV18 and TRBJ2-1, reads NAGVMQNPRHLVRRRGQEARLRCSPMKGHSHVYWYRQLPEEGLKFMVYLQKENIIDESGMPKERFSAEFPKEGPSILRIQQVVRGDSAAYFCASSQSGSSYNEQFFGPGTRLTVL.

This clone was seen just once. The rearrangement links TRBV5-4 to TRBJ1-6; TRBD1 aligns across 7 bases. V gave up 4 bases and J gave up 8 bases; unmatched junction bases: 9. The CDR3 is 15 amino acids. Germline V gene data show CDR1 as SGHNT and CDR2 as YYREEE (reference sequence). The CDR3 loop is CASSTRAGGYSPLHF. The CDR3 region has the DNA TGTGCCAGCAGCACCCGGGCAGGGGGGTATTCACCCCTCCACTTT.

As for this clone: Its ends do not fully match the called genes, so a read error is possible. Distinct nucleotide sequences in the sample also encode this CDR3. The chain carries TRBV5-1 and TRBJ2-7; 7 bases agree with TRBD1. CDR3 size: 14 residues. Germline assignment: CDR1 SGHRS and CDR2 YFSETQ. This chain's CDR3 is CASSLAGTDYEQYF. In DNA, the CDR3 is TGTGCCAGCAGCTTGGCCGGGACAGACTACGAGCAGTACTTC.

V usage is TRBV18 and J usage is TRBJ2-1; 7 positions match TRBD1. Germline V gene data show CDR1 as KGHSH and CDR2 as LQKENI. The CDR3 contains 14 residues. Losses at the gene ends were 1 base for V and 4 bases for J; bases not matched to a gene: 1. This chain's CDR3 is CASSPQGAYNEQFF. CDR3 coding DNA: TGTGCCAGCTCACCACAGGGGGCGTACAATGAGCAGTTCTTC.

The chain employs TRBV6-5 and TRBJ1-4, with D perhaps matching TRBD1 (6 bases). This CDR3 is 14 amino acids long. Trimming took off 5 bases at V and 8 bases at J, with 15 bases between the two ends. CDR1 is MNHEY and CDR2 is SVGAGI in the germline V gene. The CDR3 is CASSDGSGTEKLFF. For the CDR3, the DNA is TGTGCCAGCAGTGACGGGTCCGGGACAGAAAAACTGTTTTTT.

This rearrangement joins TRBV18 to TRBJ2-2, with D perhaps matching TRBD1 (6 bases). CDR1 KGHSH and CDR2 LQKENI come from the germline V gene. With 2 bases removed from V and 4 bases from J, the gap between germline ends came to 14 bases. The CDR3 runs 16 residues. The CDR3 DNA reads as TGTGCCAGCTCACCATTTACGGACAGCGCCACCGGGGAGCTGTTTTTT. This codes for CASSPFTDSATGELFF.

As to this clone: Distinct nucleotide sequences in the sample also encode this CDR3. Written as DNA, the CDR3 is TGTGCCAGCAGCCCTGACAGGGGATCCTACAATGAGCAGTTCTTC. This codes for CASSPDRGSYNEQFF. This sequence joins TRBV6-5 and TRBJ2-1, with TRBD1 matching over 8 bases. CDR3 length: 15 amino acids. Unmatched junction bases numbered 5, after V lost 6 bases and J lost 1 base. CDR1 is MNHEY and CDR2 is SVGAGI in the germline V gene.

This clone was detected a few times. V usage is TRBV19 and J usage is TRBJ2-1, with 8 bases identical to TRBD1. CDR1 is LNHDA and CDR2 is SQIVND in the germline V gene (reference sequence). The trim removed 3 bases at V and 5 bases at J, leaving 6 bases unmatched. CDR3 length: 15 residues. The CDR3 reads CASSILDRVNNEQFF. CDR3 DNA sequence: TGTGCCAGTAGTATTCTGGACAGGGTAAACAATGAGCAGTTCTTC.

This clone was found once. The V gene is TRBV9, the J gene TRBJ2-7; D may be TRBD1 (5 bases). V lost 4 bases and J 3 bases, leaving 14 bases between the germline ends. The germline V gene has CDR1 SGDLS and CDR2 YYNGEE. There are 14 residues in the CDR3. In nucleotides, the CDR3 is TGTGCCAGCAGCCCTAACCCCCAGGGCTACGAGCAGTACTTC. This sequence encodes CASSPNPQGYEQYF.

The rearrangement links TRBV15 to TRBJ1-2, with D maybe TRBD1 (5 bases). Germline V gene sequence: CDR1 LNHNV, CDR2 YYDKDF (reference sequence). The CDR3 extends over 14 amino acids. The V end was cut by 5 bases, the J end by 5 bases, with 15 bases between. The CDR3 sequence: CATSRSAGTYGYTF. CDR3 in DNA: TGTGCCACCAGCCGAAGCGCGGGGACGTATGGCTACACCTTC.

As DNA, the CDR3 is TGCGCCAGCAGGGGGGAGGGCCGCACTGAAGCTTTCTTT. Protein: CASRGEGRTEAFF. The rearrangement uses TRBV4-1 and TRBJ1-1, with D possibly matching TRBD1 (5 bases). V lost 6 bases and J 4 bases, leaving 12 bases between the germline ends. CDR1 MGHRA and CDR2 YSYEKL come from the germline V gene. The CDR3 contains 13 residues.

The J gene is TRBJ2-5, the V gene TRBV7-9; TRBD2 matches at 7 bases. The CDR3 consists of 15 residues. The junction had 6 bases not matched to a gene; V was cut back by 1 base and J by 4 bases. The germline V gene encodes CDR1 SEHNR and CDR2 FQNEAQ (reference sequence). The CDR3 sequence: CASSLDGGRAETQYF. The CDR3 coding sequence is TGTGCCAGCAGCTTAGACGGGGGGAGGGCAGAGACCCAGTACTTC.

J is TRBJ2-3 and V is TRBV6-6, with 12 bases matching TRBD1. With V trimmed by 6 bases and J by 5 bases, 3 bases remained unmatched. The CDR3 runs to 14 residues. CDR1 is MNHNY, CDR2 SVGAGI, per germline (reference sequence). The CDR3 DNA is TGTGCCAGCAGGGGACAGGGGGCACGAGATACGCAGTATTTT. Translation: CASRGQGARDTQYF.

J is TRBJ1-2 and V is TRBV2, with 9 bases lining up with TRBD1. CDR1 SNHLY and CDR2 FYNNEI come from the germline V gene. Germline trimming cut 6 bases from V and 6 bases from J; bases unmatched to any gene: 11. CDR3 size: 15 residues. The CDR3 spells CASRAYTGGADGYTF. The CDR3 DNA is TGTGCCAGCAGAGCCTACACAGGGGGCGCCGATGGCTACACCTTC. The full variable domain, rest sourced from reference TRBV2 and TRBJ1-2, is EPEVTQTPSHQVTQMGQEVILRCVPISNHLYFYWYRQILGQKVEFLVSFYNNEISEKSEIFDDQFSVERPDGSNFTLKIRSTKLEDSAMYFCASRAYTGGADGYTFGSGTRLTVV.